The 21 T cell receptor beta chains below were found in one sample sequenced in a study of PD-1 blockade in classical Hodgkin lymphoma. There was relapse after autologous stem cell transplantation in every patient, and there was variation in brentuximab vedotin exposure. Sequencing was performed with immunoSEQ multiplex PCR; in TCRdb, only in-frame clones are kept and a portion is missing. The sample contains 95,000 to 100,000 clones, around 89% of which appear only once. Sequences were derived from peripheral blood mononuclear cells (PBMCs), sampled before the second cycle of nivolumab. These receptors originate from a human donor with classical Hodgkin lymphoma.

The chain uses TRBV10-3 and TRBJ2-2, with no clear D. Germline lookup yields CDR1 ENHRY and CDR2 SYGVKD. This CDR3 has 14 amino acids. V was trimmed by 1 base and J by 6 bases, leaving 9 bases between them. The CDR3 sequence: CAISEFLDSGELFF. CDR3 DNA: TGTGCCATCAGTGAGTTTTTGGATTCCGGGGAGCTGTTTTTT.

The CDR3 spells CASSLIGASVTGELFF. CDR3 nucleotides: TGTGCCAGCAGCTTAATTGGGGCTTCCGTCACCGGGGAGCTGTTTTTT. The chain has TRBV7-2 and TRBJ2-2, with D tentatively TRBD1 (5 bases). Germline CDR1 reads SGHTA; CDR2 reads FQGNSA. Trimming took off 2 bases at V and 4 bases at J, with 14 bases between the two ends. This CDR3 is 16 amino acids long.

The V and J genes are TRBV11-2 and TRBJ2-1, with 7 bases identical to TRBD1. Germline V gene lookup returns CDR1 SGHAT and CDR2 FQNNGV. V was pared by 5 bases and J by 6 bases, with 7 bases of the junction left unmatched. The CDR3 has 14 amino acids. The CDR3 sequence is CASSLTTGTNEQFF. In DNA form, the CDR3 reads TGTGCCAGCAGCCTAACGACAGGGACCAATGAGCAGTTCTTC. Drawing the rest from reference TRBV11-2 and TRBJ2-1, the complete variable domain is EAGVAQSPRYKIIEKRQSVAFWCNPISGHATLYWYQQILGQGPKLLIQFQNNGVVDDSQLPKDRFSAERLKGVDSTLKIQPAKLEDSAVYLCASSLTTGTNEQFFGPGTRLTVL.

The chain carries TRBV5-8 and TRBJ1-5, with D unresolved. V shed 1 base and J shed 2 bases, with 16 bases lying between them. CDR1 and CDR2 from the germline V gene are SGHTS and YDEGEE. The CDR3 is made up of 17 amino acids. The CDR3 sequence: CASSLFGISDGNQPQHF. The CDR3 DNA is TGTGCCAGCAGCTTGTTTGGGATTTCGGATGGCAATCAGCCCCAGCATTTT.

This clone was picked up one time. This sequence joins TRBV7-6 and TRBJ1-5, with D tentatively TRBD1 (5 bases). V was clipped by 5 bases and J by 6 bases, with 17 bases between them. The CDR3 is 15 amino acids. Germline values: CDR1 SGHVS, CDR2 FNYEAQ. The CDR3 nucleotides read TGTGCCAGCAGCCCATCCGACAGAGTAACTCAGCCCCAGCATTTT. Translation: CASSPSDRVTQPQHF.

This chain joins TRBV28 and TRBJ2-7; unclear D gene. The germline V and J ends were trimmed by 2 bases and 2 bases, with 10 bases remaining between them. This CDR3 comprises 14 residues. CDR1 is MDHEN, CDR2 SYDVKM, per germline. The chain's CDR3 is CASSLITDTYEQYF. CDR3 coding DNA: TGTGCCAGCAGTTTAATAACGGATACCTACGAGCAGTACTTC.

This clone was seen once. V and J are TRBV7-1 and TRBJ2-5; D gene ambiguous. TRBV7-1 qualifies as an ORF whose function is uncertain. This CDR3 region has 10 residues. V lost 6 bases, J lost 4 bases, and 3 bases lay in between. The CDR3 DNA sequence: TGTGCCAGCAGGGGAGAGACCCAGTACTTC. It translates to CASRGETQYF.

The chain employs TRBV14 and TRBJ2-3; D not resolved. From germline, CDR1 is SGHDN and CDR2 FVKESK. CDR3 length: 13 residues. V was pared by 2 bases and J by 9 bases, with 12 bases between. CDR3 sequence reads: CASSQLIAKTQYF. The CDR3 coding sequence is TGTGCCAGCAGCCAATTAATAGCTAAAACGCAGTATTTT.

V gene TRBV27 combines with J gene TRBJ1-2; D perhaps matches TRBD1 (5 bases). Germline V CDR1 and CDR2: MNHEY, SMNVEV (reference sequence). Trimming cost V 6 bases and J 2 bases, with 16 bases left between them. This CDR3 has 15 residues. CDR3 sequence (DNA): TGTGCCAGCAGCGCGCTCCGGGACGGAAACTATGGCTACACCTTC. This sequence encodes CASSALRDGNYGYTF.

CDR3 DNA sequence: TGTGCCAGCAGCTTAGCGGCGGACAGAGTCTACGAGCAGTACTTC. Amino acid sequence: CASSLAADRVYEQYF. This chain joins TRBV7-9 and TRBJ2-7; tentatively, D is TRBD1 (6 bases). In germline, CDR1 is SEHNR, CDR2 FQNEAQ (reference sequence). The CDR3 sequence is 15 residues long. V was shortened by 0 bases and J by 3 bases, with 12 bases between the two germline ends.

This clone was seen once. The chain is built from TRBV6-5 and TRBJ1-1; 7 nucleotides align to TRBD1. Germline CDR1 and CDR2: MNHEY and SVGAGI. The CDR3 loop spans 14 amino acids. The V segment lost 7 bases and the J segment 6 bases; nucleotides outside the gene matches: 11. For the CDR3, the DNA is TGTGCCAGCACTACTCACAGGGGAACGGCTGAAGCTTTCTTT. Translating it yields CASTTHRGTAEAFF.

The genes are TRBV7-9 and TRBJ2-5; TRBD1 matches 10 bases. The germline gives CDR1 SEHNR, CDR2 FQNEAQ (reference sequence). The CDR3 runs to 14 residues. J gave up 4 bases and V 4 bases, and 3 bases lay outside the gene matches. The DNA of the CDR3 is TGTGCCAGCAGCTCGGGGACAGGGGCAGAGACCCAGTACTTC. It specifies CASSSGTGAETQYF.

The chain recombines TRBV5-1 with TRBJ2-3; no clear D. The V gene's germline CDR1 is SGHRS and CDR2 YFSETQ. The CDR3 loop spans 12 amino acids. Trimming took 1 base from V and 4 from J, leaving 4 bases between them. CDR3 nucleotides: TGCGCCAGCAGCTTGAATGCAGATACGCAGTATTTT. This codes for CASSLNADTQYF.

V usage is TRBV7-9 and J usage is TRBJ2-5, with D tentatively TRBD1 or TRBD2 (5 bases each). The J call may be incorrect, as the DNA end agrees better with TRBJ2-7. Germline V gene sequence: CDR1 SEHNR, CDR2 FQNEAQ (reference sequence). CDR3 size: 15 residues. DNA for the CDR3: TGTGCCAGCAGCCCAAACCCCGGGGACGGCTACGAGCAGTACTTC. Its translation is CASSPNPGDGYEQYF.

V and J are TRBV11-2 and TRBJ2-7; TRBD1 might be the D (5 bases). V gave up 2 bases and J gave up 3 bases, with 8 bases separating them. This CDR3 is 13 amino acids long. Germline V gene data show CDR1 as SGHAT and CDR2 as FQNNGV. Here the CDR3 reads CASSLRTFYEQYF. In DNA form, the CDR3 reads TGTGCCAGCAGCTTAAGGACATTCTACGAGCAGTACTTC. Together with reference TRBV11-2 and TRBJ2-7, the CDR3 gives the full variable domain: EAGVAQSPRYKIIEKRQSVAFWCNPISGHATLYWYQQILGQGPKLLIQFQNNGVVDDSQLPKDRFSAERLKGVDSTLKIQPAKLEDSAVYLCASSLRTFYEQYFGPGTRLTVT.

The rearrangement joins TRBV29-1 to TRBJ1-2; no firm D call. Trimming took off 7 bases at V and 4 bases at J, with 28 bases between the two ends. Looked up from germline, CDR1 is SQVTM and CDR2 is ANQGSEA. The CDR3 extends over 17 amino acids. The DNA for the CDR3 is TGCAGCGCCTACGATCCGTTTGTAAGAGGGAGTGTCTATGGCTACACCTTC. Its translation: CSAYDPFVRGSVYGYTF.

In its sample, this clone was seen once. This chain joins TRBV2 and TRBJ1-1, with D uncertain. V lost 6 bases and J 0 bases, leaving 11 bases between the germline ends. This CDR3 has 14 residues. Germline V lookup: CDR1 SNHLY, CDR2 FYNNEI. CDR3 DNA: TGTGCCAGCAGGGGCAGGATTATGAACACTGAAGCTTTCTTT. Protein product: CASRGRIMNTEAFF.

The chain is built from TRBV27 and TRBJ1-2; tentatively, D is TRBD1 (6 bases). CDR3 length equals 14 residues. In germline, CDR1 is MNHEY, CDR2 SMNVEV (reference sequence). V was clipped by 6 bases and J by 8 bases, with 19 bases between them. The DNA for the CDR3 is TGTGCCAGCAGCTCAACGGAGGACAGTCTGGGCTACACCTTC. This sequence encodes CASSSTEDSLGYTF.

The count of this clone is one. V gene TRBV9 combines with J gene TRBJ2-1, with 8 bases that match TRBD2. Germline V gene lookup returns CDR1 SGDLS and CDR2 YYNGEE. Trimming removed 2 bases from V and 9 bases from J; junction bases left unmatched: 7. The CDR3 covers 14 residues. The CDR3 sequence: CASSVERLASEQFF. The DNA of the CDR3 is TGTGCCAGCAGCGTCGAAAGACTAGCGAGTGAGCAGTTCTTC.

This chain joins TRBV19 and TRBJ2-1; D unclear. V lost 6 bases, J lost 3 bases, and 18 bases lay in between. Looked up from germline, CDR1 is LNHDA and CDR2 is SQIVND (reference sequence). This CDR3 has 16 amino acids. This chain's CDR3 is CASRDHTTLLYNEQFF. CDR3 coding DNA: TGTGCCAGTAGGGACCACACCACCCTGCTCTACAATGAGCAGTTCTTC.

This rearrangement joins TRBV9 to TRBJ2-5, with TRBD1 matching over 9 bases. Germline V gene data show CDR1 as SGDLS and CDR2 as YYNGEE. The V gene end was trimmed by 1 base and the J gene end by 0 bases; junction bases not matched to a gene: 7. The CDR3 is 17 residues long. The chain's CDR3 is CASSVSIRTGDQETQYF. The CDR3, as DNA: TGTGCCAGCAGCGTATCAATCCGGACAGGGGACCAAGAGACCCAGTACTTC.